Listed below are T cell receptor beta chains from one sample, sequenced in a study of blood T cells in healthy people across ages. TCRdb reanalysed the 5' RACE reads using MiXCR and keeps one entry per CDR3 protein. Here the sample spans roughly 1,500,000 distinct CDR3 sequences, roughly 30% being singletons. Sample: blood. The source of these receptors is a woman in her twenties or thirties in good health. The conserved cysteine and the conserved F or W are not part of the CDR3 here. Each record gives: CDR3 length, V gene, J gene, CDR3 protein.

length: 12; V: TRBV10-3; J: TRBJ2-1; CDR3: AISRTSENGEQF
length: 15; V: TRBV10-3; J: TRBJ2-1; CDR3: AISGGGGPGAPNEQF
length: 13; V: TRBV4-2; J: TRBJ2-3; CDR3: ASSQAVADTDTQY
length: 12; V: TRBV12-5; J: TRBJ2-7; CDR3: ASGLNRVPYEQY
length: 12; V: TRBV19; J: TRBJ1-2; CDR3: ASRRGSTNYGYT
length: 14; V: TRBV2; J: TRBJ2-6; CDR3: ASTDRPSSGANVLT
length: 12; V: TRBV2; J: TRBJ2-7; CDR3: ASRWTSGFYEQY
length: 13; V: TRBV28; J: TRBJ2-1; CDR3: ASSAGQASGNEQF
length: 13; V: TRBV29-1; J: TRBJ1-1; CDR3: SVDRGPEMNTEAF
length: 14; V: TRBV7-9; J: TRBJ2-5; CDR3: ASSLRLAANQETQY
length: 13; V: TRBV9; J: TRBJ2-3; CDR3: ASSVGQGEADTQY
length: 13; V: TRBV4-1; J: TRBJ2-3; CDR3: ASSVLVDLTDTQY
length: 15; V: TRBV7-7; J: TRBJ2-7; CDR3: ASSLDGGLAWFYEQY
length: 11; V: TRBV11-1; J: TRBJ1-1; CDR3: ASSLVWGSEAF
length: 13; V: TRBV6-5; J: TRBJ1-5; CDR3: ASSYSGIGNQPQH
length: 15; V: TRBV12-3/TRBV12-4; J: TRBJ2-1; CDR3: ASSLRVSGGPYNEQF
length: 14; V: TRBV4-2; J: TRBJ1-2; CDR3: ASSRVGTGGEYGYT
length: 12; V: TRBV2; J: TRBJ1-2; CDR3: AGRNPTGVNGYT
length: 13; V: TRBV5-8; J: TRBJ2-3; CDR3: ASSFGTGSADTQY
length: 11; V: TRBV20-1; J: TRBJ1-1; CDR3: SARARDRAEAF
length: 11; V: TRBV20-1; J: TRBJ1-2; CDR3: SVSTTTSYGYT
length: 15; V: TRBV20-1; J: TRBJ2-3; CDR3: SARDFGLAGPTDTQY
length: 15; V: TRBV7-9; J: TRBJ2-6; CDR3: ASSTLTGYSGANVLT
length: 12; V: TRBV9; J: TRBJ2-3; CDR3: ASSVVPPTDTQY
length: 13; V: TRBV10-1; J: TRBJ2-1; CDR3: ASSERQGDYNEQF
length: 11; V: TRBV27; J: TRBJ1-2; CDR3: ASSRTANYGYT
length: 13; V: TRBV20-1; J: TRBJ1-5; CDR3: SARPDGYSNQPQH
length: 12; V: TRBV7-2; J: TRBJ1-2; CDR3: ASSSGGSLGGYT
length: 13; V: TRBV28; J: TRBJ2-5; CDR3: ASSFVGRAQETQY
length: 12; V: TRBV4-2; J: TRBJ2-7; CDR3: ASSQEGSLYEQY
length: 13; V: TRBV20-1; J: TRBJ2-5; CDR3: SARDATSPQETQY
length: 10; V: TRBV20-1; J: TRBJ1-2; CDR3: SARQSNYGYT
length: 14; V: TRBV6-5; J: TRBJ2-1; CDR3: ASSSNSGASVHEQF